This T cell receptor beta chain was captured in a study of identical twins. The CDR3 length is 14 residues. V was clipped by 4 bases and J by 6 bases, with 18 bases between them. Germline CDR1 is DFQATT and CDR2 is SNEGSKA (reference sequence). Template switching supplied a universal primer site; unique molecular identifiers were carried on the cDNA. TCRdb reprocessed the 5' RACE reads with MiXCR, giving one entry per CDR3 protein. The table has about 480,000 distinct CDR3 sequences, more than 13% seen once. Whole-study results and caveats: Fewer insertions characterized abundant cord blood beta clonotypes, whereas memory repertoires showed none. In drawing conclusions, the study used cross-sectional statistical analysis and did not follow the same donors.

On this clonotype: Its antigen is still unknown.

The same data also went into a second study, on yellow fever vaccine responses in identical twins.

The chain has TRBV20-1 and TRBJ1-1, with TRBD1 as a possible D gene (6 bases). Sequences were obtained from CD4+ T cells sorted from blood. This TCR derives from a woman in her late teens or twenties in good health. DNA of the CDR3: TGCAGTGCTACACAACAGGGTTTACTCGCTGAAGCTTTCTTT. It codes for CSATQQGLLAEAFF.